Listed below are T cell receptor beta chains from one sample, sequenced in a study of cytomegalovirus exposure and HLA in healthy donors. The protocol was immunoSEQ multiplex PCR, while the TCRdb copy is restricted to in-frame clones and leaves out a portion. The sample includes some 180,000 clones, roughly 74% of them seen just once. Sequenced input: PBMCs. All receptors derive from a young woman in good health and CMV-seropositive. The CDR3 runs from the conserved cysteine through the conserved F or W. The order of the fields is CDR3 DNA, CDR3 protein, clone size, V gene, J gene, D gene. A D gene is named only where the DNA matches it firmly. The listing skips clone size in some rows; elsewhere it reads once, few, many or a size class.

DNA: TGTGCCAGCAGTTTACAGCGAGGGGGAGCTTTCTTT; CDR3: CASSLQRGGAFF; size: .; V: TRBV28; J: TRBJ1-1; D: .
DNA: TGTGCCAGCAGCCCGTTGACAGGTGTATTTGTCTCCGGGGAGCTGTTTTTT; CDR3: CASSPLTGVFVSGELFF; size: .; V: TRBV7-6; J: TRBJ2-2; D: .
DNA: TGCGCCAGCAGCCAAGACCCAACCGGGGAGCAGTACTTC; CDR3: CASSQDPTGEQYF; size: .; V: TRBV5-1; J: TRBJ2-7; D: .
DNA: TGTGCCAGCCGCTCCGGAGTGGTAAACAACTACGAGCAGTACTTC; CDR3: CASRSGVVNNYEQYF; size: .; V: TRBV5-5; J: TRBJ2-7; D: .
DNA: TGTGCCAGCAGTGGCGGGACAGGGACCACCGGGGAGCTGTTTTTT; CDR3: CASSGGTGTTGELFF; size: .; V: TRBV2; J: TRBJ2-2; D: TRBD1
DNA: TGTGCCTGGAGTACAGGGTTAGATTCACCCCTCCACTTT; CDR3: CAWSTGLDSPLHF; size: few; V: TRBV30; J: TRBJ1-6; D: .
DNA: TGCGCCAGCAGCTTGGGACAGGGGGCGAACACCATATATTTT; CDR3: CASSLGQGANTIYF; size: .; V: TRBV5-1; J: TRBJ1-3; D: TRBD1
DNA: TGTGCCAGCAGCTTAGCAGGGCCCTGGCGGGAGGGCCAAGATACGCAGTATTTT; CDR3: CASSLAGPWREGQDTQYF; size: .; V: TRBV11-3; J: TRBJ2-3; D: TRBD2
DNA: TGTGCCTGGAGTCACATGCGCGGGGAAAAACTGTTTTTT; CDR3: CAWSHMRGEKLFF; size: .; V: TRBV30; J: TRBJ1-4; D: .
DNA: TGTGCCAGCAGTTTTCCGGGACAGGGGGCCGGTGGCAATCAGCCCCAGCATTTT; CDR3: CASSFPGQGAGGNQPQHF; size: few; V: TRBV28; J: TRBJ1-5; D: TRBD1